This T cell receptor beta chain was profiled in a study of blood T cell repertoires in COVID-19. About the research overall: Samples came from the United States, Italy and Spain, spanning acute and convalescent COVID-19. From T cells, B-cell-depleted T cells, or PBMCs came the material, which was cDNA or gDNA.

Sequencing used immunoSEQ multiplex PCR; TCRdb keeps in-frame clones, though not all of them. The sample shows about 67,000 clones, roughly 79% of them seen only once. The TCR sequence derives from a woman in her sixties or seventies with acute or convalescent COVID-19. Sequencing was carried out using peripheral blood.

The CDR3 coding sequence is TGTGCCAGCAGTTACAGTTTGGGACTAGCGGGCTCTCAGGAGACCCAGTACTTC. Encoded protein: CASSYSLGLAGSQETQYF. The genes are TRBV6-2 or TRBV6-3 and TRBJ2-5; TRBD2 matches 12 bases. With 2 bases clipped from V and 5 bases from J, the junction kept 12 bases outside the gene matches. There are 18 residues in the CDR3. CDR1 MNHEY and CDR2 SVGEGT come from the germline V gene.